These 17 T cell receptor beta chains originate from one sample sequenced in a study of metastatic and nonmetastatic thyroid tumors. TCRdb reassembled clones from the PCR reads with MiXCR. The sample comprises under 20,000 clones, more than 30% of which are singletons, and approximately 11% rests with the top ten. No treatment had been given to any patient before thyroid surgery. Sequencing was carried out using tumor tissue. These TCRs come from a male donor with papillary thyroid cancer or a benign thyroid nodule (not recorded which). Some clones in this sample may be carry-over from other donors' samples.

This clone came up a few times. The rearrangement joins TRBV6-2 or TRBV6-3 to TRBJ2-3; D is unresolved. The CDR3 has 17 amino acids. Trimming cost V 0 bases and J 1 base, with 14 bases left between them. Germline V gives CDR1 MNHEY, CDR2 SVGEGT. The CDR3 region is CASSYSKKALGTDTQYF. The CDR3 nucleotides are TGTGCCAGCAGTTACTCGAAGAAAGCCCTGGGCACAGATACGCAGTATTTT.

This clone was observed a few times. Written as DNA, the CDR3 is TGTGCCAGCAGTTTAGGAGGGGGCGTCTCGTTCGAAAAACTGTTTTTT. Translation gives CASSLGGGVSFEKLFF. V usage is TRBV12-3 or TRBV12-4 and J usage is TRBJ1-4; 7 positions agree with TRBD1. V lost 1 base and J lost 8; bases outside the gene matches: 10. The CDR3 covers 16 residues.

The chain combines TRBV6-1 with TRBJ1-2; 8 bases fit TRBD1. V dropped 2 bases and J dropped 7; count of bases not matched to a gene: 9. CDR1 and CDR2 from the germline V gene are MNHNS and SASEGT. This CDR3 has 15 amino acids. The CDR3 here is CASSEYEGRGLGYTF. The CDR3, as DNA: TGTGCCAGCAGTGAATATGAGGGCAGGGGGCTTGGCTACACCTTC.

This clone was detected ten times or more. V is TRBV5-5 and J is TRBJ1-2; D possibly corresponds to TRBD1 (6 bases). The V end was cut by 1 base, the J end by 2 bases, with 6 bases between. The germline CDR1 and CDR2 sequences are SGHKS and YYEKEE (reference sequence). The CDR3 totals 13 residues. CDR3 region: CASSLQGNYGYTF. The CDR3, as DNA: TGTGCCAGCAGCTTGCAGGGGAACTATGGCTACACCTTC.

This clone counts as medium-sized. This chain uses TRBV20-1 with TRBJ2-7, with D tentatively TRBD2 (5 bases). Germline V gene lookup returns CDR1 DFQATT and CDR2 SNEGSKA (reference sequence). V lost 5 bases to trimming and J lost 1 base, with 12 bases between them. CDR3 length equals 13 residues. Here the CDR3 DNA reads TGCAGTGCTCCTACTAGTAGGTCCTACGAGCAGTACTTC. Translating it yields CSAPTSRSYEQYF.

Worth noting for this clone: A read error may account for a junction end that differs from germline. The chain couples TRBV10-2 to TRBJ2-3; 7 bases are a match to TRBD1. This CDR3 region has 15 residues. The V gene's germline CDR1 is WSHSY and CDR2 SAAADI. The CDR3 DNA reads as TGCGCCAGCCGTGAGACGACAGGGTCCACAGATACGCAGTATTTT. This gives the protein CASRETTGSTDTQYF.

V and J are TRBV6-1 and TRBJ1-4, with a weak D call TRBD1 (6 bases). V dropped 3 bases and J dropped 11 bases, with 19 bases sitting between them. The CDR3 runs 15 residues. Looked up from germline, CDR1 is MNHNS and CDR2 is SASEGT. The CDR3 DNA reads as TGTGCCAGCAGTGACATGCGGGGGCGCGGTGATAAACTGTTTTTT. Translated, it gives CASSDMRGRGDKLFF.

The V and J genes are TRBV11-1 and TRBJ2-1; unclear D gene. Trimming removed 4 bases at V and 6 bases at J, with 4 bases between. CDR3 length equals 11 residues. Germline CDR1 reads SGHAT; CDR2 reads FQDESV (reference sequence). This chain's CDR3 is CASSSSNEQFF. In nucleotides, the CDR3 is TGTGCCAGCAGCTCTAGCAATGAGCAGTTCTTC. Filled out from reference TRBV11-1 and TRBJ2-1, the complete variable domain reads EAEVAQSPRYKITEKSQAVAFWCDPISGHATLYWYRQILGQGPELLVQFQDESVVDDSQLPKDRFSAERLKGVDSTLKIQPAELGDSAMYLCASSSSNEQFFGPGTRLTVL.

This clone was seen repeatedly, ten times or more. This chain connects TRBV7-6 to TRBJ2-5; D is possibly TRBD1 or TRBD2 (5 bases each). V was trimmed by 3 bases and J by 2 bases, leaving 19 bases between them. Germline CDR1 is SGHVS and CDR2 is FNYEAQ. CDR3 length: 17 residues. The CDR3 DNA is TGTGCCAGCAGCTTTGACTCCGGGATGGGGCAGCAAGAGACCCAGTACTTC. Protein product: CASSFDSGMGQQETQYF.

The chain recombines TRBV6-1 with TRBJ1-1; tentatively, D is TRBD1 (6 bases). The V end was cut by 5 bases, the J end by 4 bases, with 11 bases between. The CDR3 runs 13 residues. Germline V gene sequence: CDR1 MNHNS, CDR2 SASEGT. The CDR3 sequence is CASSLQGFTEAFF. For the CDR3, the DNA is TGTGCCAGCAGTCTACAGGGTTTCACTGAAGCTTTCTTT.

This clone was observed at least ten times. The CDR3 region has the DNA TGTGCCAGCAGATGGACTAGCGGGCTGAGCTCCTACAATGAGCAGTTCTTC. Translating it yields CASRWTSGLSSYNEQFF. This chain joins TRBV7-2 and TRBJ2-1; 11 positions agree with TRBD2. Trimming removed 6 bases from V and 0 bases from J; junction bases left unmatched: 7. The V gene's germline CDR1 is SGHTA and CDR2 FQGNSA. This CDR3 contains 17 residues.

This clone was counted many times. Other DNA sequences in this sample translate to the same CDR3. The chain joins TRBV5-5 to TRBJ2-1; TRBD2 matches at 7 bases. The germline gives CDR1 SGHKS, CDR2 YYEKEE (reference sequence). The CDR3 extends over 15 amino acids. Unmatched junction bases numbered 2, after V lost 0 bases and J lost 2 bases. CDR3 region: CASSLAGGTYNEQFF. The CDR3 DNA reads TGTGCCAGCAGCTTGGCGGGAGGAACCTACAATGAGCAGTTCTTC.

V is TRBV11-2 and J is TRBJ2-3; 9 nucleotides line up with TRBD2. The CDR3 is 15 amino acids. The V and J ends lost 5 bases and 8 bases, in that order; junction bases with no gene match: 11. The germline V gene has CDR1 SGHAT and CDR2 FQNNGV. CDR3 sequence reads: CASSPVGLATGTQYF. The DNA of the CDR3 is TGTGCCAGCAGCCCTGTCGGACTAGCGACGGGTACGCAGTATTTT.

This clone was detected many times. The chain carries TRBV11-2 and TRBJ2-6; 8 nucleotides match TRBD1. The J segment lost 4 bases and the V segment lost 5 bases, leaving 7 bases of the junction unmatched. The CDR3 spans 16 residues. Per germline, CDR1 SGHAT and CDR2 FQNNGV. The CDR3 nucleotides read TGTGCCAGCAGCCCCCTGGACAGGGCCGGGGCCAACGTCCTGACTTTC. This translates into CASSPLDRAGANVLTF.

In the case of this clone: This sequence may be a read error, since a much larger clone differs from it by one base. The chain links TRBV5-1 to TRBJ2-2; 7 bases line up with TRBD2. This CDR3 region has 16 residues. V lost 6 bases, J lost 3 bases, and 11 bases stayed unmatched. Germline lookup yields CDR1 SGHRS and CDR2 YFSETQ. CDR3 DNA sequence: TGCGCCAGCATCCCTCCTAGCGGACCGGACACCGGGGAGCTGTTTTTT. It specifies CASIPPSGPDTGELFF.

The table lists this clone with a few counts. The chain uses TRBV28 and TRBJ2-3; D remains ambiguous. The germline V gene has CDR1 MDHEN and CDR2 SYDVKM. This CDR3 has 13 residues. Trimming pared 8 bases from V and 7 bases from J, leaving 16 bases between. The DNA for the CDR3 is TGTGCCAGCGTCCAGTTAGAAAGTCATACGCAGTATTTT. Amino acids: CASVQLESHTQYF.

The sample holds a few counts of this clone. J is TRBJ2-7 and V is TRBV12-3 or TRBV12-4; TRBD1 aligns across 8 bases. CDR3 length: 13 amino acids. The ends lost 5 bases at V and 2 bases at J; junction bases unmatched: 2. CDR3 protein: CASSTRGPYEQYF. The CDR3 nucleotides read TGTGCCAGCAGTACCAGGGGGCCCTACGAGCAGTACTTC.